These T cell receptor beta chains were read from a single sample in a study of T cell repertoires in cytomegalovirus infection. TCRdb recomputed calls from the reads with MiXCR, one row per CDR3 protein. The sample contains 200,000 to 300,000 distinct CDR3 sequences, roughly 10% of which appear only once. Sample: PBMCs. The origin of the receptors is a human donor in good health (CMV status not recorded). Some clones in this sample may be carry-over from other donors' samples. CDR3s include the opening cysteine and the closing phenylalanine or tryptophan. The D gene is left open where the match is weak. The listing skips clone size in some rows; elsewhere it reads once, few, many or a size class.

TRBV13,many,TRBJ2-7,TRBD1,CASSLGTGVYEQYF,TGTGCCAGCAGCTTGGGGACAGGTGTGTACGAGCAGTACTTC
TRBV20-1,few,TRBJ2-2,NA,CSARDLERGGELFF,TGCAGTGCTAGAGATCTTGAGAGGGGCGGGGAGCTGTTTTTT
TRBV5-6,few,TRBJ2-1,NA,CASRPPWGQNEQFF,TGTGCCAGCAGACCCCCATGGGGCCAAAATGAGCAGTTCTTC
TRBV7-2,many,TRBJ1-2,TRBD1,CASSLGGSGQGNYGYTF,TGTGCCAGCAGCTTAGGCGGGTCGGGACAGGGGAACTATGGCTACACCTTC
TRBV3-1,many,TRBJ2-1,TRBD2,CASSPSGLTTYNEQFF,TGTGCCAGCAGCCCGTCGGGACTAACGACCTACAATGAGCAGTTCTTC
TRBV12-3/TRBV12-4,few,TRBJ2-5,NA,CASSLGAGGGETQYF,TGTGCCAGCAGTTTAGGGGCAGGGGGAGGTGAGACCCAGTACTTC
TRBV7-2,many,TRBJ2-1,NA,CASRIRDSYNEQFF,TGTGCCAGCAGGATCAGGGACTCCTACAATGAGCAGTTCTTC
TRBV5-6,many,TRBJ1-1,TRBD1,CASSFNRGIEAFF,TGTGCCAGCAGCTTTAACAGGGGTATTGAAGCTTTCTTT
TRBV11-2,few,TRBJ2-2,TRBD1,CASSKRQGSTGELFF,TGTGCCAGCAGCAAAAGACAGGGTAGTACCGGGGAGCTGTTTTTT
TRBV29-1,NA,TRBJ1-1,TRBD1,CSVPSPGTANTEAFF,TGCAGCGTCCCATCCCCCGGGACAGCTAACACTGAAGCTTTCTTT
TRBV28,medium-sized,TRBJ1-6,NA,CASRRQVFNSPLHF,TGTGCCAGCAGGAGACAGGTTTTTAATTCACCCCTCCACTTT
TRBV30,many,TRBJ1-1,NA,CAWRTGSRTEAFF,TGTGCCTGGAGGACAGGTTCTCGCACTGAAGCTTTCTTT